This TCR beta chain was found in a study of T-cell memory formation after mild COVID-19. Background on the study: There were largely donor-specific TCR clusters. Study-wide results and caveats: Pre-infection memory carried some responding clones, suggesting that cross-reactive memory joined. Researchers report contracting CD4+ clones mostly in CM and EM, with CD8+ clones in EMRA.

V lost 6 bases, J lost 3 bases, and 15 bases lay in between. Germline loops: CDR1 SGHRS, CDR2 YFSETQ. The CDR3 is 14 amino acids. For this clonotype: Its antigen is still unknown.

TCRdb recomputed calls from the 5' RACE reads with MiXCR, one row per CDR3 protein. The profile shows 200,000 to 250,000 distinct CDR3 sequences, just over 15% of them singletons. V usage is TRBV5-1 and J usage is TRBJ1-1; D possibly corresponds to TRBD1 (5 bases). The clonotype comes from an adult woman who had mild COVID-19 (a few samples of this study predate the infection). Cell type and time point are not known. Specimen: PBMCs or a T cell subset sorted from them (not recorded which). In nucleotides, the CDR3 is TGCGCCAGCATGATCGGGGGGTACGACACTGAAGCTTTCTTT. Translated, it gives CASMIGGYDTEAFF.